The 5 T cell receptor beta chains below come from one sample, sequenced in a study of shared T cell receptors in the human thymus. Clones were read by immunoSEQ multiplex PCR, and TCRdb kept only the in-frame ones, dropping some. The sample lists approximately 490,000 clones; roughly 74% were seen once. These data were likewise used in another study, on human thymus T cells.

Sequencing was performed on thymocytes. The receptor source for this set is a boy less than two years old with a congenital heart defect.

Notes on this clone: The same CDR3 also results from other DNA sequences found in this sample. The gene calls are TRBV4-1 and TRBJ2-7; a weak D match, TRBD2 (5 bases). Trimming removed 1 base at V and 0 bases at J, with 13 bases between. CDR1 is MGHRA and CDR2 is YSYEKL in the germline V gene. This CDR3 has 16 residues. CDR3 DNA sequence: TGCGCCAGCAGCCAAGGTATATCGGGGAGCTCCTACGAGCAGTACTTC. It is translated as CASSQGISGSSYEQYF.

This clone was observed a handful of times. The gene calls are TRBV30 and TRBJ2-5; TRBD2 matches at 8 bases. Trimming at V came to 4 bases and at J to 2 bases, leaving 24 bases not matched to a gene. Germline CDR1 and CDR2: GTSNPN and SVGIG (reference sequence). CDR3 length: 20 residues. The CDR3 loop is CAWNPPSPIGRAGDQETQYF. DNA for the CDR3: TGTGCCTGGAATCCCCCCTCCCCTATCGGGAGGGCCGGGGATCAAGAGACCCAGTACTTC.

The V gene is TRBV6-1, the J gene TRBJ2-7; 10 nucleotides match TRBD1. Germline CDR1 reads MNHNS; CDR2 reads SASEGT. There are 13 residues in the CDR3. V shed 6 bases and J 4 bases; nucleotides not matched to a gene: 3. The DNA for the CDR3 is TGTGCCAGCAGGACAGGGGGCGGGTACGAGCAGTACTTC. Translated: CASRTGGGYEQYF.

The chain combines TRBV9 with TRBJ2-3, with a possible D match to TRBD2 (6 bases). The CDR3 consists of 16 residues. CDR1 and CDR2 from the germline V gene are SGDLS and YYNGEE. Trimming removed 1 base at V and 2 bases at J, with 14 bases between. The CDR3 protein is CASSVNRERFTDTQYF. CDR3 coding DNA: TGTGCCAGCAGCGTAAACCGGGAGAGGTTCACAGATACGCAGTATTTT.

The CDR3 protein is CSVETGSIYGYTF. CDR3 bases: TGCAGCGTTGAAACAGGGTCCATCTATGGCTACACCTTC. V gene TRBV29-1 combines with J gene TRBJ1-2; TRBD1 is a possible D gene (6 bases). This CDR3 region has 13 residues. V dropped 2 bases and J dropped 4 bases, with 11 bases sitting between them. Germline lookup yields CDR1 SQVTM and CDR2 ANQGSEA.